A selection of T cell receptor beta chains follows, all from one sample in a study of CD8 T cells in ankylosing spondylitis. Via MiXCR, TCRdb re-called the 5' RACE reads, giving one row per CDR3 protein. Found here are some 340,000 distinct CDR3 sequences, 14% to 15% of them singletons; the top ten hold approximately 1%. The sample taken for sequencing was blood, either unsorted or a sorted T cell fraction (not recorded which). These receptors all stem from a male donor with ankylosing spondylitis or in good health (not recorded which). Both conserved end residues are part of each CDR3. A D gene is named only where the DNA matches it firmly. Size is stated for part of the rows, as once, few or many counts, or as a class when the clone is expanded.

clone size: -; V gene: TRBV4-2; J gene: TRBJ2-1; D gene: -; CDR3 protein: CASSSTTRGRQNEQFF; CDR3 DNA: TGTGCCAGCAGCTCCACCACCCGGGGTAGACAGAATGAGCAGTTCTTC
clone size: few; V gene: TRBV20-1; J gene: TRBJ1-4; D gene: -; CDR3 protein: CSASRNVDNEKLFF; CDR3 DNA: TGCAGTGCTAGTCGGAACGTAGATAATGAAAAACTGTTTTTT
clone size: -; V gene: TRBV5-1; J gene: TRBJ1-1; D gene: -; CDR3 protein: CASSLTTDNTEAFF; CDR3 DNA: TGCGCCAGCAGCCTTACGACGGATAACACTGAAGCTTTCTTT
clone size: -; V gene: TRBV3-1; J gene: TRBJ2-5; D gene: TRBD2; CDR3 protein: CASSQAGGPETQYF; CDR3 DNA: TGTGCCAGCAGCCAAGCGGGAGGGCCGGAGACCCAGTACTTC
clone size: few; V gene: TRBV27; J gene: TRBJ2-1; D gene: -; CDR3 protein: CASSRTLVPPYNEQFF; CDR3 DNA: TGTGCCAGCAGCCGCACCCTAGTGCCTCCCTACAATGAGCAGTTCTTC
clone size: -; V gene: TRBV27; J gene: TRBJ2-1; D gene: -; CDR3 protein: CASSLSNDRVVQFF; CDR3 DNA: TGTGCCAGCAGTTTATCGAACGACAGAGTAGTGCAGTTCTTC
clone size: -; V gene: TRBV29-1; J gene: TRBJ2-5; D gene: TRBD1; CDR3 protein: CSVEGTGALLETQYF; CDR3 DNA: TGCAGCGTGGAAGGGACAGGGGCACTCCTAGAGACCCAGTACTTC
clone size: few; V gene: TRBV5-1; J gene: TRBJ2-1; D gene: -; CDR3 protein: CASSLAGTPVVNEQFF; CDR3 DNA: TGCGCCAGCAGCTTGGCCGGGACACCCGTAGTAAATGAGCAGTTCTTC
clone size: many; V gene: TRBV12-3/TRBV12-4; J gene: TRBJ2-3; D gene: TRBD1; CDR3 protein: CASTLGDRGVSDTQYF; CDR3 DNA: TGTGCCAGCACCCTAGGGGACAGGGGCGTTTCAGATACGCAGTATTTT
clone size: -; V gene: TRBV27; J gene: TRBJ1-3; D gene: -; CDR3 protein: CASRGTSGNTIYF; CDR3 DNA: TGTGCCAGCAGGGGGACGTCTGGAAACACCATATATTTT
clone size: few; V gene: TRBV15; J gene: TRBJ2-7; D gene: -; CDR3 protein: CATSSRDKNYEQYF; CDR3 DNA: TGTGCCACCAGCAGTCGGGACAAGAACTACGAGCAGTACTTC
clone size: -; V gene: TRBV30; J gene: TRBJ2-1; D gene: TRBD2; CDR3 protein: CAWSVLGGGKSYNEQFF; CDR3 DNA: TGTGCCTGGAGTGTACTCGGCGGGGGGAAATCCTACAATGAGCAGTTCTTC
clone size: -; V gene: TRBV11-3; J gene: TRBJ2-5; D gene: -; CDR3 protein: CASSSSRTEETQYF; CDR3 DNA: TGTGCCAGCAGCTCTTCCAGGACGGAAGAGACCCAGTACTTC
clone size: -; V gene: TRBV4-1; J gene: TRBJ2-2; D gene: -; CDR3 protein: CASSQWDTDTGELFF; CDR3 DNA: TGCGCCAGCAGCCAGTGGGACACAGACACCGGGGAGCTGTTTTTT
clone size: -; V gene: TRBV5-5; J gene: TRBJ2-2; D gene: -; CDR3 protein: CASSFTAWTVQTGELFF; CDR3 DNA: TGTGCCAGCAGCTTCACCGCCTGGACAGTACAGACCGGGGAGCTGTTTTTT
clone size: -; V gene: TRBV5-1; J gene: TRBJ2-5; D gene: -; CDR3 protein: CASSPGSSSQETQYF; CDR3 DNA: TGCGCCAGCAGCCCGGGATCCTCTTCCCAAGAGACCCAGTACTTC
clone size: -; V gene: TRBV5-1; J gene: TRBJ2-5; D gene: -; CDR3 protein: CASRLPTGLQETQYF; CDR3 DNA: TGCGCCAGCAGGTTACCGACAGGCCTGCAAGAGACCCAGTACTTC
clone size: -; V gene: TRBV5-1; J gene: TRBJ1-4; D gene: -; CDR3 protein: CASSPDGGREKLFF; CDR3 DNA: TGCGCCAGCAGCCCGGACGGCGGCCGGGAAAAACTGTTTTTT
clone size: -; V gene: TRBV18; J gene: TRBJ2-4; D gene: -; CDR3 protein: CASSPGPGGKNIQYF; CDR3 DNA: TGTGCCAGCTCCCCCGGTCCTGGGGGCAAAAACATTCAGTACTTC
clone size: few; V gene: TRBV5-1; J gene: TRBJ2-1; D gene: TRBD1; CDR3 protein: CASKPGQITYNEQFF; CDR3 DNA: TGCGCCAGCAAACCGGGACAGATAACCTACAATGAGCAGTTCTTC
clone size: -; V gene: TRBV12-3/TRBV12-4; J gene: TRBJ2-3; D gene: TRBD1; CDR3 protein: CASSHRQGATSTDTQYF; CDR3 DNA: TGTGCCAGCAGTCATCGACAGGGCGCGACCAGCACAGATACGCAGTATTTT
clone size: -; V gene: TRBV12-3/TRBV12-4; J gene: TRBJ2-1; D gene: TRBD2; CDR3 protein: CASSLLAGAAYNEQFF; CDR3 DNA: TGTGCCAGCAGTCTACTAGCGGGAGCGGCCTACAATGAGCAGTTCTTC
clone size: -; V gene: TRBV28; J gene: TRBJ2-1; D gene: TRBD2; CDR3 protein: CASSLGGLREQFF; CDR3 DNA: TGTGCCAGCAGTTTGGGAGGGCTAAGGGAGCAGTTCTTC
clone size: -; V gene: TRBV7-9; J gene: TRBJ2-7; D gene: TRBD1; CDR3 protein: CASSPQTGGGFYEQYF; CDR3 DNA: TGTGCCAGCAGCCCACAGACAGGGGGCGGATTCTACGAGCAGTACTTC
clone size: -; V gene: TRBV25-1; J gene: TRBJ2-7; D gene: TRBD1; CDR3 protein: CASSEGWDRSNEQYF; CDR3 DNA: TGTGCCAGCAGTGAAGGTTGGGACAGGTCCAACGAGCAGTACTTC
clone size: -; V gene: TRBV11-2; J gene: TRBJ2-3; D gene: TRBD2; CDR3 protein: CASSFVISGVPSTDTQYF; CDR3 DNA: TGTGCCAGCAGCTTCGTTATTAGCGGGGTCCCTAGCACAGATACGCAGTATTTT
clone size: few; V gene: TRBV20-1; J gene: TRBJ2-7; D gene: TRBD1; CDR3 protein: CSAQGQGEAEQYF; CDR3 DNA: TGCAGTGCCCAAGGACAGGGGGAGGCCGAGCAGTACTTC
clone size: few; V gene: TRBV7-9; J gene: TRBJ1-6; D gene: -; CDR3 protein: CASSPNRDGNSPLHF; CDR3 DNA: TGTGCCAGCAGTCCCAATAGGGACGGTAATTCACCCCTCCACTTT
clone size: few; V gene: TRBV20-1; J gene: TRBJ1-1; D gene: -; CDR3 protein: CSARNIGELPNTEAFF; CDR3 DNA: TGCAGTGCTAGGAACATTGGGGAGTTGCCGAACACTGAAGCTTTCTTT
clone size: -; V gene: TRBV5-5; J gene: TRBJ1-1; D gene: TRBD1; CDR3 protein: CASSSRTGVTEAFF; CDR3 DNA: TGTGCCAGCAGCTCCCGGACAGGGGTGACTGAAGCTTTCTTT
clone size: -; V gene: TRBV20-1; J gene: TRBJ2-7; D gene: -; CDR3 protein: CSARAAGNYEQYF; CDR3 DNA: TGCAGTGCTAGAGCGGCAGGAAACTACGAGCAGTACTTC
clone size: few; V gene: TRBV7-9; J gene: TRBJ1-6; D gene: -; CDR3 protein: CASSSTSPSMTPLHF; CDR3 DNA: TGTGCCAGCAGCTCCACTAGTCCCAGTATGACACCCCTCCACTTT
clone size: -; V gene: TRBV2; J gene: TRBJ2-7; D gene: -; CDR3 protein: CASRVRDFGYEQYF; CDR3 DNA: TGTGCCAGCAGAGTCCGGGACTTTGGGTACGAGCAGTACTTC
clone size: many; V gene: TRBV3-1; J gene: TRBJ2-7; D gene: -; CDR3 protein: CASSPGGVYEQYF; CDR3 DNA: TGTGCCAGCAGCCCCGGGGGAGTTTACGAGCAGTACTTC
clone size: -; V gene: TRBV12-3/TRBV12-4; J gene: TRBJ2-7; D gene: TRBD1; CDR3 protein: CASSQGQLRIYEQYF; CDR3 DNA: TGTGCCAGCAGTCAGGGACAGTTGAGGATCTACGAGCAGTACTTC
clone size: few; V gene: TRBV5-1; J gene: TRBJ2-2; D gene: TRBD1; CDR3 protein: CASSSLGQGANTGELFF; CDR3 DNA: TGCGCCAGCAGCTCCCTCGGTCAGGGGGCGAACACCGGGGAGCTGTTTTTT
clone size: few; V gene: TRBV5-1; J gene: TRBJ1-6; D gene: -; CDR3 protein: CASSLEGRESPLHF; CDR3 DNA: TGCGCCAGCAGCTTGGAAGGGAGAGAATCACCCCTCCACTTT
clone size: -; V gene: TRBV5-1; J gene: TRBJ2-7; D gene: -; CDR3 protein: CASSLEVQGTPYEQYF; CDR3 DNA: TGCGCCAGCAGCTTGGAAGTACAGGGTACCCCCTACGAGCAGTACTTC
clone size: few; V gene: TRBV19; J gene: TRBJ1-1; D gene: TRBD1; CDR3 protein: CASSTRDRGDTEAFF; CDR3 DNA: TGTGCCAGTAGTACACGGGACAGGGGGGACACTGAAGCTTTCTTT
clone size: -; V gene: TRBV29-1; J gene: TRBJ1-2; D gene: -; CDR3 protein: CSTDSQGYTF; CDR3 DNA: TGCAGCACCGACAGTCAGGGCTACACCTTC
clone size: -; V gene: TRBV6-5; J gene: TRBJ1-2; D gene: -; CDR3 protein: CASSYVRESNYGYTF; CDR3 DNA: TGTGCCAGCAGTTACGTGAGGGAATCTAACTATGGCTACACCTTC
clone size: few; V gene: TRBV2; J gene: TRBJ1-3; D gene: -; CDR3 protein: CASMRVVGNTIYF; CDR3 DNA: TGTGCCAGCATGAGGGTAGTCGGAAACACCATATATTTT
clone size: many; V gene: TRBV12-3/TRBV12-4; J gene: TRBJ2-2; D gene: -; CDR3 protein: CASSYWPSNTGELFF; CDR3 DNA: TGTGCCAGCAGCTATTGGCCTAGCAACACCGGGGAGCTGTTTTTT
clone size: -; V gene: TRBV5-1; J gene: TRBJ2-7; D gene: TRBD1; CDR3 protein: CASRREGGARYEQYF; CDR3 DNA: TGCGCCAGCCGACGGGAAGGGGGCGCACGGTACGAGCAGTACTTC
clone size: -; V gene: TRBV20-1; J gene: TRBJ2-7; D gene: TRBD1; CDR3 protein: CSATDRGLSYEQYF; CDR3 DNA: TGCAGTGCCACAGACAGGGGGCTATCCTACGAGCAGTACTTC
clone size: -; V gene: TRBV20-1; J gene: TRBJ2-7; D gene: -; CDR3 protein: CSAPRGGLGQYF; CDR3 DNA: TGCAGTGCCCCCCGGGGAGGTCTAGGGCAGTACTTC
clone size: few; V gene: TRBV9; J gene: TRBJ1-1; D gene: -; CDR3 protein: CASSVGGGAPRGAEAFF; CDR3 DNA: TGTGCCAGCAGCGTAGGAGGGGGGGCGCCCCGTGGCGCTGAAGCTTTCTTT
clone size: many; V gene: TRBV12-3/TRBV12-4; J gene: TRBJ1-5; D gene: -; CDR3 protein: CASSLWGATGNQPQHF; CDR3 DNA: TGTGCCAGCAGTTTATGGGGGGCTACGGGCAATCAGCCCCAGCATTTT
clone size: few; V gene: TRBV5-4; J gene: TRBJ2-5; D gene: TRBD1; CDR3 protein: CASSTKTGTWETQYF; CDR3 DNA: TGTGCCAGCAGCACAAAGACAGGGACGTGGGAGACCCAGTACTTC